These T cell receptor beta chains were read from a single sample in a study of T cells in Graves' hyperthyroidism and ophthalmopathy. One entry per CDR3 protein, called by TCRdb with MiXCR from the multiplex PCR reads. The table records some 570,000 distinct CDR3 sequences, 13% to 15% of them present only once. The sequenced material came from blood. These receptors came from a woman aged 18-29 years with Graves' ophthalmopathy. Both conserved end residues are part of each CDR3. A D gene is named only where the DNA matches it firmly. Clone size is stated in some rows and not others, as once, few, many or a class when expanded.

v_gene,abundance,j_gene,d_gene,len,CDR3nt,CDR3aa
TRBV13,many,TRBJ2-1,TRBD2,14,TGTGCCAGCAGCTTAGGAAGTAGCGGGAGTGAGCAGTTCTTC,CASSLGSSGSEQFF
TRBV28,many,TRBJ1-1,.,12,TGTGCCAGCAGACGAAACAGGGCTGTAGCTTTCTTT,CASRRNRAVAFF
TRBV12-3/TRBV12-4,many,TRBJ2-7,.,13,TGTGCCAGCAGTTCGGGACTGGAAACGTCGCAGTACTTC,CASSSGLETSQYF
TRBV14,many,TRBJ1-4,.,17,TGTGCCAGCAGCCAAGAGAGGAGAGCAGGGGACGGTGAAAAACTGTTTTTT,CASSQERRAGDGEKLFF
TRBV24-1,many,TRBJ1-1,TRBD1,15,TGTGCCACCAGTGACCCGGTCAAGGGGGCCGCGGAAGCTTTCTTT,CATSDPVKGAAEAFF
TRBV12-3/TRBV12-4,many,TRBJ2-7,.,16,TGTGCCAGCAGTCCCAGTCGGACCGGACTTCAGCGGGAGCAGTACTTC,CASSPSRTGLQREQYF
TRBV24-1,many,TRBJ2-1,.,16,TGTGCCACCAGTGAAGAGGCTAGCTTGAATTACAATGAGCAGTTCTTC,CATSEEASLNYNEQFF
TRBV19,few,TRBJ2-7,TRBD2,12,TGTGCCAGTAGTCCTCAGCGGGGCGAGCAGTACTTC,CASSPQRGEQYF
TRBV7-9,many,TRBJ2-7,TRBD1,16,TGTGCCAGCAGCTTAGTAGAGGGACAGGGAACCTACGAGCAGTACTTC,CASSLVEGQGTYEQYF
TRBV20-1,many,TRBJ2-7,TRBD2,15,TGCAGTGCTAGAGATCTACTAGCGGGTCCCTACGAGCAGTACTTC,CSARDLLAGPYEQYF
TRBV30,many,TRBJ1-5,.,15,TGTGCCTGGAGTGTTCAGGGGAAAGGCAATCAGCCCCAGCATTTT,CAWSVQGKGNQPQHF
TRBV19,.,TRBJ2-3,.,17,TGTGCCAGTAGCCAAAAACCACGGGACCTCAGAGGGGATACGCAGTATTTT,CASSQKPRDLRGDTQYF
TRBV6-5,many,TRBJ2-3,.,13,TGTGCCAGCAGTTACCGAGACGGGGATACGCAGTATTTT,CASSYRDGDTQYF
TRBV12-3/TRBV12-4,few,TRBJ1-3,.,14,TGTGCCAGCAATCCACAGGGATCTGGAAACACCATATATTTT,CASNPQGSGNTIYF
TRBV4-1,few,TRBJ1-1,.,17,TGCGCCAGCAGCCAAGAGGCAGGGATCGGGGGCAACACTGAAGCTTTCTTT,CASSQEAGIGGNTEAFF
TRBV7-9,.,TRBJ2-5,TRBD1,15,TGTGCCAGCAGCTTAGCGGACAGGGGCCAAGAGACCCAGTACTTC,CASSLADRGQETQYF
TRBV19,few,TRBJ1-1,TRBD1,17,TGTGCCAGTAGTACCTGGGACAGGGGGAGTATGAACACTGAAGCTTTCTTT,CASSTWDRGSMNTEAFF
TRBV27,few,TRBJ1-5,TRBD1,14,TGTGCCAGCAGAATGCAGACAGGGGGTCAGCCCCAGCATTTT,CASRMQTGGQPQHF
TRBV20-1,.,TRBJ1-1,TRBD1,16,TGCAGTGCTAGAGATAGACCGACAGGGAGAGACACTGAAGCTTTCTTT,CSARDRPTGRDTEAFF
TRBV24-1,.,TRBJ2-7,.,15,TGTGCCACCAGTGATGGCGACAGGATTGACCACGAGCAGTACTTC,CATSDGDRIDHEQYF
TRBV12-3/TRBV12-4,many,TRBJ1-1,.,12,TGTGCCAGCAGTCCGCCATATGCGGAAGCTTTCTTT,CASSPPYAEAFF
TRBV9,.,TRBJ2-5,.,16,TGTGCCAGCAGCATAGGACCCCTCGGCGACCAAGAGACCCAGTACTTC,CASSIGPLGDQETQYF
TRBV2,many,TRBJ2-3,.,14,TGTGCCAGCAGTGAGGGCAGGGTGACAGATACGCAGTATTTT,CASSEGRVTDTQYF
TRBV10-3,.,TRBJ2-5,TRBD1,13,TGTGCCACCCGGACAGGGAGCGGAGAGACCCAGTACTTC,CATRTGSGETQYF